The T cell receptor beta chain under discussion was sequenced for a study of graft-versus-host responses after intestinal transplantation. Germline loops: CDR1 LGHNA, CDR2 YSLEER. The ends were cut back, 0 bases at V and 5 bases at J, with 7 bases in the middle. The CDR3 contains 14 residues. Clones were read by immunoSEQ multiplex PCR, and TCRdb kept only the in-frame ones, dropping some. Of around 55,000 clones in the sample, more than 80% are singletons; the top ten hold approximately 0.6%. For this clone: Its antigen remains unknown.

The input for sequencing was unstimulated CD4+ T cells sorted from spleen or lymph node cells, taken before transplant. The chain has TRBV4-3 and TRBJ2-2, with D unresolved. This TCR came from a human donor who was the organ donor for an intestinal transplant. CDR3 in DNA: TGCGCCAGCAGCCAAGATGGCACAACCGGGGAGCTGTTTTTT. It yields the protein CASSQDGTTGELFF.